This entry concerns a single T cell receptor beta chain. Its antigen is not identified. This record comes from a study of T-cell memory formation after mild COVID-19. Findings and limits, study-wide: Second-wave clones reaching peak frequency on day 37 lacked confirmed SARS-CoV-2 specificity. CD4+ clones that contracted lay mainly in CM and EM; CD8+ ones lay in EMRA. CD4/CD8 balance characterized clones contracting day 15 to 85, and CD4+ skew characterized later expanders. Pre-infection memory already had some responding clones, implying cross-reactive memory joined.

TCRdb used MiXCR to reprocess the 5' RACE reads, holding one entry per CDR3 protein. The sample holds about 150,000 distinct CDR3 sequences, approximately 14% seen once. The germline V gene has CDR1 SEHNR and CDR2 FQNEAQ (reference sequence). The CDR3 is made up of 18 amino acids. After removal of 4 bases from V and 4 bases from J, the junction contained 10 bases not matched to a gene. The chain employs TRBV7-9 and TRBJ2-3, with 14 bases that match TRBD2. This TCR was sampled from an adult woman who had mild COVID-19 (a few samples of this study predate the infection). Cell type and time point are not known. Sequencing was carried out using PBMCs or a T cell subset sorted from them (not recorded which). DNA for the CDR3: TGTGCCAGCAGCTCCCAGGGACTAGCGGGAGTAGGGGCAGATACGCAGTATTTT. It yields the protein CASSSQGLAGVGADTQYF.